This T cell receptor beta chain was identified during a study of OX40 agonist ivuxolimab in advanced cancers. Study-level information: Those treated in dose escalation had hepatocellular carcinoma, melanoma, renal cell cancer or head and neck cancer. Study-wide points: Expanded clones were, on average, more numerous in CD8+ T cells than in CD4+.

Germline lookup yields CDR1 SEHNR and CDR2 FQNEAQ (reference sequence). The CDR3 consists of 15 residues. J was trimmed by 5 bases and V by 2 bases; bases with no gene match: 6. The investigators sampled blood at baseline, at cycle 4 day 1, and at cycle 7 day 1. Remarks on this clone: Antigen unknown.

The table came from immunoSEQ multiplex PCR; TCRdb's copy has only in-frame clones and leaves some out. The table includes tens of thousands of clones, around 90% detected once. The sample here was CD4+ or CD8+ T cells sorted from blood, taken in a trial of the OX40 agonist ivuxolimab. The rearrangement uses TRBV7-9 and TRBJ1-2; 9 bases line up with TRBD1. This receptor was identified in an adult with an advanced solid tumor such as melanoma, head and neck, liver or kidney cancer. The CDR3 region has the DNA TGTGCCAGCAGCTTAACCGGGACAGGGCCTTATGGCTACACCTTC. It specifies CASSLTGTGPYGYTF.